This entry lists 12 T cell receptor beta chains sequenced from one sample in a study of post-analysis software for immune sequencing data. Study-level results: Five or six TRBV segments were significantly more frequent in patients than in controls. TRBV5-6, TRBV5-1 and TRBV20-1 were among these segments.

The antigens for these receptors are not known. Prepared TCR beta cDNA libraries contained unique molecular identifiers. TCRdb re-analysed the PCR reads in MiXCR, keeping a single row per CDR3 protein. The repertoire holds roughly 800,000 distinct CDR3 sequences, with 25% to 30% as singletons. The sample taken for sequencing was blood. These receptors were collected from a girl between 10 and 17 years old with multiple sclerosis.

The chain carries TRBV7-8 and TRBJ2-1; 9 nucleotides agree with TRBD2. This CDR3 spans 15 amino acids. V gave up 2 bases and J gave up 8 bases; unmatched junction bases: 7. Per germline, CDR1 SGHVS and CDR2 FQNEAQ. The DNA for the CDR3 is TGTGCCAGCAGCTTATTTGCAGGCGGGAGGGATGAGCAGTTCTTC. Its protein is CASSLFAGGRDEQFF. The whole variable domain, filled in from reference TRBV7-8 and TRBJ2-1, reads GAGVSQSPRYKVAKRGQDVALRCDPISGHVSLFWYQQALGQGPEFLTYFQNEAQLDKSGLPSDRFFAERPEGSVSTLKIQRTQQEDSAVYLCASSLFAGGRDEQFFGPGTRLTVL.

There are a few counts of this clonotype. The rearrangement links TRBV7-9 to TRBJ1-5; no clear D gene. V was cut by 1 base and J by 2 bases, with 9 bases left in between. Germline CDR1 reads SEHNR; CDR2 reads FQNEAQ (reference sequence). The CDR3 is made up of 15 amino acids. CDR3 loop: CASSLDVGGNQPQHF. The CDR3 DNA follows: TGTGCCAGCAGCTTAGATGTCGGTGGCAATCAGCCCCAGCATTTT.

The genes are TRBV3-1 and TRBJ2-4; D ambiguous. V dropped 0 bases and J dropped 3 bases, with 15 bases sitting between them. The germline CDR1 and CDR2 sequences are LGHDT and YNNKEL (reference sequence). The CDR3 is 17 amino acids. In nucleotides, the CDR3 is TGTGCCAGCAGCCAAGAAGACACGAGCCTGGTCAAAAACATTCAGTACTTC. Its protein product is CASSQEDTSLVKNIQYF. Variable domain in full (rest from reference TRBV3-1 and TRBJ2-4): DTAVSQTPKYLVTQMGNDKSIKCEQNLGHDTMYWYKQDSKKFLKIMFSYNNKELIINETVPNRFSPKSPDKAHLNLHINSLELGDSAVYFCASSQEDTSLVKNIQYFGAGTRLSVL.

This clonotype was picked up a small number of times. The gene calls are TRBV7-9 and TRBJ2-5; no clear D gene. The V end lost 0 bases, the J end lost 5 bases, and 10 bases lay between the germline ends. In germline, CDR1 is SEHNR, CDR2 FQNEAQ (reference sequence). The length of the CDR3 is 14 residues. CDR3 in amino acids: CASSLAKAGETQYF. The CDR3 DNA reads TGTGCCAGCAGCTTAGCCAAGGCCGGGGAGACCCAGTACTTC.

This clonotype was detected a few times. This chain connects TRBV7-2 to TRBJ2-2, with 12 bases that match TRBD2. Per germline, CDR1 SGHTA and CDR2 FQGNSA. The length of the CDR3 is 15 residues. V gave up 7 bases and J gave up 6 bases; unmatched junction bases: 6. The DNA for the CDR3 is TGTGCCAGCACCAAAGGACTAGCGGGATCCGGGGAGCTGTTTTTT. Its translation is CASTKGLAGSGELFF.

The chain links TRBV6-5 to TRBJ1-2, with D unresolved. The CDR3 runs to 13 residues. Germline V gene lookup returns CDR1 MNHEY and CDR2 SVGAGI. Trimming took 6 bases from V and 1 from J, leaving 9 bases between them. The CDR3 protein is CASRGSGNYGYTF. Written as DNA, the CDR3 is TGTGCCAGCAGGGGGTCGGGTAACTATGGCTACACCTTC.

The V gene is TRBV7-2, the J gene TRBJ2-3; D is tentatively TRBD1 or TRBD2 (5 bases each). The V end lost 1 base, the J end lost 2 bases, and 13 bases lay between the germline ends. Germline CDR1 is SGHTA and CDR2 is FQGNSA. CDR3 length: 16 amino acids. The CDR3 region is CASSLDRQGDTDTQYF. DNA of the CDR3: TGTGCCAGCAGCTTAGATCGGCAGGGAGACACAGATACGCAGTATTTT.

CDR3 in DNA: TGTGCCAGCAGCCACTCGGGGGATAGAGGGCTCTATGGCTACACCTTC. Protein: CASSHSGDRGLYGYTF. The V gene is TRBV11-2, the J gene TRBJ1-2; the D gene is possibly TRBD1 (5 bases). CDR3 size: 16 residues. With 5 bases removed from V and 4 bases from J, the gap between germline ends came to 20 bases. The germline gives CDR1 SGHAT, CDR2 FQNNGV.

This rearrangement joins TRBV6-5 to TRBJ1-5; D gene unclear. The V end was cut by 5 bases, the J end by 4 bases, with 6 bases between. This CDR3 region has 12 residues. The V gene's germline CDR1 is MNHEY and CDR2 SVGAGI. CDR3 loop: CASSNDNQPQHF. For the CDR3, the DNA is TGTGCCAGCAGTAACGATAATCAGCCCCAGCATTTT.

A few counts support this clonotype. V and J are TRBV24-1 and TRBJ2-3; a possible D gene is TRBD1 (5 bases). This CDR3 comprises 14 residues. With 7 bases removed from V and 3 bases from J, the gap between germline ends came to 13 bases. Germline CDR1 reads KGHDR; CDR2 reads SFDVKD. CDR3 residues: CATSQWAGTDTQYF. As DNA, the CDR3 is TGTGCCACCAGCCAGTGGGCAGGGACAGATACGCAGTATTTT.

Comment on this clonotype: This clone may be a read error of a much larger clone one base away. The V gene is TRBV12-3 or TRBV12-4, the J gene TRBJ2-7, with a possible D match to TRBD1 (6 bases). Trimming took off 3 bases at V and 6 bases at J, with 15 bases between the two ends. The CDR3 loop spans 14 amino acids. The CDR3 sequence is CASSFATGSCEQYF. CDR3 coding DNA: TGTGCCAGCAGTTTCGCCACAGGGAGCTGCGAGCAGTACTTC.

The chain recombines TRBV29-1 with TRBJ1-4; the D gene is possibly TRBD1 (5 bases). This CDR3 region has 14 residues. CDR1 is SQVTM, CDR2 ANQGSEA, per germline. V lost 7 bases and J lost 5, with 17 bases in between. CDR3 in amino acids: CSAGDRRGNEKLFF. The CDR3 DNA is TGCAGCGCCGGCGACCGCCGGGGGAATGAAAAACTGTTTTTT.